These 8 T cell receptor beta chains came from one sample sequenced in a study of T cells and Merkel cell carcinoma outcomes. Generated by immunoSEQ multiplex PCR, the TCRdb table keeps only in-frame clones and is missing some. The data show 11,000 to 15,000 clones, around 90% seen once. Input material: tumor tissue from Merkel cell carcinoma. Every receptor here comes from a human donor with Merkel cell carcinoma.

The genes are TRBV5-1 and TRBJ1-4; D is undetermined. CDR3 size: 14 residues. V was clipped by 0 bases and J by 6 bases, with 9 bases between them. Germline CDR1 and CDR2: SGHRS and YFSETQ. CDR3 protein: CASSLEGTDEKLFF. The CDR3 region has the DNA TGCGCCAGCAGCTTGGAGGGAACAGATGAAAAACTGTTTTTT.

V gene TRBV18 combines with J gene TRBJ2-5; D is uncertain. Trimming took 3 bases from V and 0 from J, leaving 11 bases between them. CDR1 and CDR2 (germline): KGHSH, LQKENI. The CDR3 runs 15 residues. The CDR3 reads CASSPDSGYQETQYF. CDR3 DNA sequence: TGTGCCAGCTCACCCGACTCTGGCTACCAAGAGACCCAGTACTTC.

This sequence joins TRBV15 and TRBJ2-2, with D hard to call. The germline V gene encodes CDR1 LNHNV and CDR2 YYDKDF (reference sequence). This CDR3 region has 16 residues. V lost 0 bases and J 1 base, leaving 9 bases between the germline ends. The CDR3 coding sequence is TGTGCCACCAGCAGAGAGATGAACAAGAACACCGGGGAGCTGTTTTTT. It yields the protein CATSREMNKNTGELFF.

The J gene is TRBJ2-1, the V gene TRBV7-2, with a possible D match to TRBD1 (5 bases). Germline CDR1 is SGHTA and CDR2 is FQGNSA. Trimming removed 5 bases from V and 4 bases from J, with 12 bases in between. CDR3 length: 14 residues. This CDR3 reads CASSPLPGYNEQFF. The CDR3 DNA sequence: TGTGCCAGCAGCCCCCTTCCAGGGTACAATGAGCAGTTCTTC.

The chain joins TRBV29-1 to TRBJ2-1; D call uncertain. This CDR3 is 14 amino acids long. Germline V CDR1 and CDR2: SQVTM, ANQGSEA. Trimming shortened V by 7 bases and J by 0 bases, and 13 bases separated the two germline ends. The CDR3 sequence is CSADVPSSYNEQFF. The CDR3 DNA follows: TGCAGCGCTGACGTCCCGAGCTCCTACAATGAGCAGTTCTTC.

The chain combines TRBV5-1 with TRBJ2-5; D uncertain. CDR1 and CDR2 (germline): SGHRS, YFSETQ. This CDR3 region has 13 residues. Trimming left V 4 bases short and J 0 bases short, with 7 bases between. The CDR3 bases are TGCGCCAGCAGCACAATGTACCAAGAGACCCAGTACTTC. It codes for CASSTMYQETQYF.

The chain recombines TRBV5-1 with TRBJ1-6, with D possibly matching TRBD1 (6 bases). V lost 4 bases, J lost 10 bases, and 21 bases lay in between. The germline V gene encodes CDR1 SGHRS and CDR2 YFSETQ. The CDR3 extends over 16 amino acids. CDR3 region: CASSPLGQPVGSPLHF. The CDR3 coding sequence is TGCGCCAGCAGCCCTCTAGGACAGCCAGTAGGGTCACCCCTCCACTTT. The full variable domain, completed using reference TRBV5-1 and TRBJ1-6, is KAGVTQTPRYLIKTRGQQVTLSCSPISGHRSVSWYQQTPGQGLQFLFEYFSETQRNKGNFPGRFSGRQFSNSRSEMNVSTLELGDSALYLCASSPLGQPVGSPLHFGNGTRLTVT.

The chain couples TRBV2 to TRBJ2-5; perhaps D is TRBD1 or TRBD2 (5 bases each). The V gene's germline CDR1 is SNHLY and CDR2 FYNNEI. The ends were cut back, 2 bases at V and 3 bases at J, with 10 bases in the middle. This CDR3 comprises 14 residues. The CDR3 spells CASSETGREETQYF. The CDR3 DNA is TGTGCCAGCAGTGAAACGGGACGCGAAGAGACCCAGTACTTC.